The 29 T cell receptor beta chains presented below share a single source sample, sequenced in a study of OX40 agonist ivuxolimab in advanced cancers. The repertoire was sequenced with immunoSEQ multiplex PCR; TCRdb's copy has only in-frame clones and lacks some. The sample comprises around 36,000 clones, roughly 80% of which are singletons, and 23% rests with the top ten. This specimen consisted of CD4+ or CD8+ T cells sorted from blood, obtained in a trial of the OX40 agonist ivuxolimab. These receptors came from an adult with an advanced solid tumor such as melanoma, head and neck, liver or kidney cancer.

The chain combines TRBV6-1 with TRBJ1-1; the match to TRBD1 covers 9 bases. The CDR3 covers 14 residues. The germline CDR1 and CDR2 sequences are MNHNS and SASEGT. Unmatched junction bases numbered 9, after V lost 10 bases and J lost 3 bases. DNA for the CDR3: TGTGCCACTGATCGGGACAGGGAATACACTGAAGCTTTCTTT. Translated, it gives CATDRDREYTEAFF.

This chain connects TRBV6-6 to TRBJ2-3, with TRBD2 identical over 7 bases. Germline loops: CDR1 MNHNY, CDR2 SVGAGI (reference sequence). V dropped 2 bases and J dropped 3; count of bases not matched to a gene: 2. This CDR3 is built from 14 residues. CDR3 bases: TGTGCCAGCAGTTACGCGGGGGAGACAGATACGCAGTATTTT. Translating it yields CASSYAGETDTQYF.

CDR3 loop: CASSLAPLPYEQYF. For the CDR3, the DNA is TGTGCCAGCAGCTTAGCGCCGCTTCCCTACGAGCAGTACTTC. The chain recombines TRBV7-9 with TRBJ2-7; D gene uncertain. V was clipped by 0 bases and J by 2 bases, with 8 bases between them. This CDR3 is built from 14 residues. Germline V lookup: CDR1 SEHNR, CDR2 FQNEAQ (reference sequence). The entire variable domain, with the rest obtained from reference TRBV7-9 and TRBJ2-7, is as follows: DTGVSQNPRHKITKRGQNVTFRCDPISEHNRLYWYRQTLGQGPEFLTYFQNEAQLEKSRLLSDRFSAERPKGSFSTLEIQRTEQGDSAMYLCASSLAPLPYEQYFGPGTRLTVT.

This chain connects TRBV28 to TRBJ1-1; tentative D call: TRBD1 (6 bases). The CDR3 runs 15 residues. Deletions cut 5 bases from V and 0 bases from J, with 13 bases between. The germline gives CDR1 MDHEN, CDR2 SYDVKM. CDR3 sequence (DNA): TGTGCCAGCAGTCCTGACAGGCCCATGAACACTGAAGCTTTCTTT. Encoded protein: CASSPDRPMNTEAFF. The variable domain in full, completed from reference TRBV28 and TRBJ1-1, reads DVKVTQSSRYLVKRTGEKVFLECVQDMDHENMFWYRQDPGLGLRLIYFSYDVKMKEKGDIPEGYSVSREKKERFSLILESASTNQTSMYLCASSPDRPMNTEAFFGQGTRLTVV.

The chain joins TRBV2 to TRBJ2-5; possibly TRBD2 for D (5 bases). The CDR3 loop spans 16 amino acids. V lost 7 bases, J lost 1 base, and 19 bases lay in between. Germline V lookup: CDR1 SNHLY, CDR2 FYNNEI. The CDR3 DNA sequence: TGTGCCAGCATTGGGAAACTCAGCGGTTCCCAAGAGACCCAGTACTTC. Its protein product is CASIGKLSGSQETQYF.

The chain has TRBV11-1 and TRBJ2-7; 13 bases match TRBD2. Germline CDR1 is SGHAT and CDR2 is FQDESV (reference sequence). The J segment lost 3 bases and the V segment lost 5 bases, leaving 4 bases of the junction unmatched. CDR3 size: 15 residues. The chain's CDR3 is CASSHGTSGDYEQYF. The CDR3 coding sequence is TGTGCCAGCAGCCATGGGACTAGCGGGGACTACGAGCAGTACTTC.

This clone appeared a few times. In DNA form, the CDR3 reads TGTGCCAGCAGCGTAGGGGCAGGGAGTTCGGATCAGCCCCAGCATTTT. It specifies CASSVGAGSSDQPQHF. The chain employs TRBV9 and TRBJ1-5; maybe TRBD1 (5 bases). V lost 0 bases, J lost 5 bases, and 15 bases lay in between. Germline assignment: CDR1 SGDLS and CDR2 YYNGEE. The CDR3 runs to 16 residues. The variable domain in full, with the rest retrieved from reference TRBV9 and TRBJ1-5, is DSGVTQTPKHLITATGQRVTLRCSPRSGDLSVYWYQQSLDQGLQFLIQYYNGEERAKGNILERFSAQQFPDLHSELNLSSLELGDSALYFCASSVGAGSSDQPQHFGDGTRLSIL.

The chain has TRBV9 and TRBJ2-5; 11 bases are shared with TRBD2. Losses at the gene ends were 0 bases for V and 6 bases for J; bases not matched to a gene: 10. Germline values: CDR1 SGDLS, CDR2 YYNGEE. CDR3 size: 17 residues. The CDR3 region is CASSVGEGLAARQTQYF. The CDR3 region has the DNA TGTGCCAGCAGCGTAGGCGAGGGACTAGCGGCTCGACAGACCCAGTACTTC.

The CDR3 sequence is CASSPQGAEGYGYTF. The CDR3 DNA is TGTGCCAGCAGCCCACAGGGGGCAGAGGGGTATGGCTACACCTTC. The chain employs TRBV5-5 and TRBJ1-2, with 9 bases fitting TRBD1. Germline V gives CDR1 SGHKS, CDR2 YYEKEE (reference sequence). The V and J ends lost 4 bases and 5 bases, in that order; junction bases with no gene match: 9. The CDR3 contains 15 residues. The full variable domain, completed using reference TRBV5-5 and TRBJ1-2, is DAGVTQSPTHLIKTRGQQVTLRCSPISGHKSVSWYQQVLGQGPQFIFQYYEKEERGRGNFPDRFSARQFPNYSSELNVNALLLGDSALYLCASSPQGAEGYGYTFGSGTRLTVV.

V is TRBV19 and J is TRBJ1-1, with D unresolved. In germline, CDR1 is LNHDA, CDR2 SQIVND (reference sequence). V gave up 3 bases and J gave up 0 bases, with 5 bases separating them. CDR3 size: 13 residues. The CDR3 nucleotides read TGTGCCAGTAGTATGTACATGAACACTGAAGCTTTCTTT. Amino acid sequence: CASSMYMNTEAFF.

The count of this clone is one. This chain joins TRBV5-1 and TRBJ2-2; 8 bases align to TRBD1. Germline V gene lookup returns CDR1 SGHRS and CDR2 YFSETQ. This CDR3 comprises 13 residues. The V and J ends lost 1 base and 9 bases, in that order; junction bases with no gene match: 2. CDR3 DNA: TGCGCCAGCAGCTTGCAGGGGGCGTGGGAGCTGTTTTTT. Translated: CASSLQGAWELFF.

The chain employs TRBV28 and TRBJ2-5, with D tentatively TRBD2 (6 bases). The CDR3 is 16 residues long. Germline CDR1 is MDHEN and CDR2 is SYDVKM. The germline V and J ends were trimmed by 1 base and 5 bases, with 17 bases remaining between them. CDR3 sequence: CASSLSTLKAGETQYF. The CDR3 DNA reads TGTGCCAGCAGTTTATCGACATTAAAGGCGGGGGAGACCCAGTACTTC.

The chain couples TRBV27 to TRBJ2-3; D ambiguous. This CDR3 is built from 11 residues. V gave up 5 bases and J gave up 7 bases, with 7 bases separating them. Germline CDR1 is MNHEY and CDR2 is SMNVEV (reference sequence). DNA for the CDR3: TGTGCCAGCAGTACTTCCCATACGCAGTATTTT. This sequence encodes CASSTSHTQYF.

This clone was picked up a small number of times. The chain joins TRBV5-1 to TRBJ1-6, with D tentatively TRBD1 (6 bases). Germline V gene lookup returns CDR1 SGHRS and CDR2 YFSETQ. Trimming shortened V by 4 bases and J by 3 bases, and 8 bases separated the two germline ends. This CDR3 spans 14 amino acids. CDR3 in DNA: TGCGCCAGCAGCACAGGGTTCTATAATTCACCCCTCCACTTT. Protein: CASSTGFYNSPLHF.

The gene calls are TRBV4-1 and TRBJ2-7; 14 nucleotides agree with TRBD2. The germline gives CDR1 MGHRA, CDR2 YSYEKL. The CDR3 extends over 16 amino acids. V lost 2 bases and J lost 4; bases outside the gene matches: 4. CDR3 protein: CASSQLTSGGEYEQYF. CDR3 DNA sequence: TGCGCCAGCAGCCAACTGACTAGCGGGGGGGAATACGAGCAGTACTTC.

The CDR3 bases are TGTGCCAGCAGCGTAGAAGGGCCTTCGGGTGGCTACACCTTC. It codes for CASSVEGPSGGYTF. This sequence joins TRBV9 and TRBJ1-2, with D unresolved. CDR3 length: 14 residues. Germline-derived CDR1 and CDR2 are SGDLS and YYNGEE. Trimming took 0 bases from V and 7 from J, leaving 13 bases between them.

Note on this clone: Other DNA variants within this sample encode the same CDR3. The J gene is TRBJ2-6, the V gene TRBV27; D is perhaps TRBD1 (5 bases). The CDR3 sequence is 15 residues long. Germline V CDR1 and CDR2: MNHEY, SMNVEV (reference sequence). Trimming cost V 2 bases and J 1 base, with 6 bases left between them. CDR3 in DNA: TGTGCCAGCAGTTTAGCAGGGTCTGGGGCCAACGTCCTGACTTTC. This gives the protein CASSLAGSGANVLTF.

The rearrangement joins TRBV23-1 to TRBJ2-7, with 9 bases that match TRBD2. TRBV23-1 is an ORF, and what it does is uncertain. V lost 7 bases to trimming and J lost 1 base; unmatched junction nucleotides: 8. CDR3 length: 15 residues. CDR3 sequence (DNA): TGCGCCAGCATCCCCCTAGCGGGAAGGTCCTACGAGCAGTACTTC. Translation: CASIPLAGRSYEQYF.

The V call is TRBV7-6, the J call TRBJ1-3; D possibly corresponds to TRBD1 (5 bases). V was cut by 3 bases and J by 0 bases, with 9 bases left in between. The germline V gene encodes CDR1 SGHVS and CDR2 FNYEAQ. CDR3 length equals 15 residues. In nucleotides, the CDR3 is TGTGCCAGCAGCTTGTCGGGGCTCTCTGGAAACACCATATATTTT. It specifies CASSLSGLSGNTIYF.

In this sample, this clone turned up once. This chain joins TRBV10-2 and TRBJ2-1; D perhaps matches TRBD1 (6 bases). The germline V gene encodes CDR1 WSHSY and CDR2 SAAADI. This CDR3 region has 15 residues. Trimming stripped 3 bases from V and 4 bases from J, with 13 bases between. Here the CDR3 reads CASSDEDRPYNEQFF. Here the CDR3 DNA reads TGCGCCAGCAGTGATGAGGACAGACCATACAATGAGCAGTTCTTC.

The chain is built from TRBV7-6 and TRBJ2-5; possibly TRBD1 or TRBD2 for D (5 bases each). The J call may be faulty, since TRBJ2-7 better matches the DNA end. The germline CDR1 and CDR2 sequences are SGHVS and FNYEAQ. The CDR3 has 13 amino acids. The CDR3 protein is CASSRDPAYEQYF. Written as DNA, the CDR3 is TGTGCCAGCAGCCGGGACCCAGCCTACGAGCAGTACTTC.

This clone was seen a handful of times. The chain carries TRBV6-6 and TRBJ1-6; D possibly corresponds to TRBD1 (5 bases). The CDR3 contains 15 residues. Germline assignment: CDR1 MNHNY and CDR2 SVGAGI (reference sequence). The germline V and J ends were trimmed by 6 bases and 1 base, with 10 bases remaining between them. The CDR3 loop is CASSPRGSYNSPLHF. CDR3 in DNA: TGTGCCAGCAGCCCCCGGGGGTCCTATAATTCACCCCTCCACTTT.

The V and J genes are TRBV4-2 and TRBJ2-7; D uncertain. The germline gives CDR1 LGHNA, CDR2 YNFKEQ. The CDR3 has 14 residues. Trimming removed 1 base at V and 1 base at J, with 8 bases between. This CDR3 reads CASSQGVLSYEQYF. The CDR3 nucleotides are TGTGCCAGCAGCCAAGGGGTTTTATCCTACGAGCAGTACTTC.

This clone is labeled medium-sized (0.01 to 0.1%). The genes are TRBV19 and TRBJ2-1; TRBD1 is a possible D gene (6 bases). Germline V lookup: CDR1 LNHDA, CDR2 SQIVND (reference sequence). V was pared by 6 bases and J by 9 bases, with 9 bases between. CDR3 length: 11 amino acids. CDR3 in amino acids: CASRQGLEQFF. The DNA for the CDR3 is TGTGCCAGTAGACAGGGCCTTGAGCAGTTCTTC. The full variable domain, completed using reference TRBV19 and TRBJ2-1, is DGGITQSPKYLFRKEGQNVTLSCEQNLNHDAMYWYRQDPGQGLRLIYYSQIVNDFQKGDIAEGYSVSREKKESFPLTVTSAQKNPTAFYLCASRQGLEQFFGPGTRLTVL.

CDR3 loop: CASSPSSYNEQFF. The CDR3 bases are TGTGCCAGCAGCCCCAGCTCCTACAATGAGCAGTTCTTC. The gene calls are TRBV7-9 and TRBJ2-1; no firm D call. Germline CDR1 is SEHNR and CDR2 is FQNEAQ (reference sequence). Trimming took 5 bases from V and 0 from J, leaving 5 bases between them. The CDR3 has 13 amino acids.

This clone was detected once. The CDR3 nucleotides read TGTGCCAGCAGCTTTCCTCAGGGCTACGAGCAGTACTTC. This encodes CASSFPQGYEQYF. The genes are TRBV7-3 and TRBJ2-7, with a possible D match to TRBD1 (5 bases). The CDR3 runs to 13 residues. Trimming pared 3 bases from V and 3 bases from J, leaving 9 bases between. The germline V gene has CDR1 SGHTA and CDR2 FQGTGA.

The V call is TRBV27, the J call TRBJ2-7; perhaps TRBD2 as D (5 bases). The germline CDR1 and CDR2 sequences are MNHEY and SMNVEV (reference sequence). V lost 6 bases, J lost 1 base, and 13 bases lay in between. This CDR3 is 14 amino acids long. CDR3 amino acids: CASRDGIGSYEQYF. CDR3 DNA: TGTGCCAGCAGAGACGGGATTGGGTCCTACGAGCAGTACTTC.

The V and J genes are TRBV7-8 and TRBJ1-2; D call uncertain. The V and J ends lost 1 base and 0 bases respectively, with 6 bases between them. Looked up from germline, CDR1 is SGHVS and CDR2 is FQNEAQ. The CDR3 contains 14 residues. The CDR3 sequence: CASSLGSANYGYTF. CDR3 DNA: TGTGCCAGCAGCTTAGGCAGTGCTAACTATGGCTACACCTTC.

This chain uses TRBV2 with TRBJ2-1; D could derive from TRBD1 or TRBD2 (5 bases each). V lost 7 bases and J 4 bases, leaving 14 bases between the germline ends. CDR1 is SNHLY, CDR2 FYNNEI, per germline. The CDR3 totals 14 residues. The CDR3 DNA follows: TGTGCCAGCAACAGCGCCAGGGAGTACAATGAGCAGTTCTTC. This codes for CASNSAREYNEQFF.